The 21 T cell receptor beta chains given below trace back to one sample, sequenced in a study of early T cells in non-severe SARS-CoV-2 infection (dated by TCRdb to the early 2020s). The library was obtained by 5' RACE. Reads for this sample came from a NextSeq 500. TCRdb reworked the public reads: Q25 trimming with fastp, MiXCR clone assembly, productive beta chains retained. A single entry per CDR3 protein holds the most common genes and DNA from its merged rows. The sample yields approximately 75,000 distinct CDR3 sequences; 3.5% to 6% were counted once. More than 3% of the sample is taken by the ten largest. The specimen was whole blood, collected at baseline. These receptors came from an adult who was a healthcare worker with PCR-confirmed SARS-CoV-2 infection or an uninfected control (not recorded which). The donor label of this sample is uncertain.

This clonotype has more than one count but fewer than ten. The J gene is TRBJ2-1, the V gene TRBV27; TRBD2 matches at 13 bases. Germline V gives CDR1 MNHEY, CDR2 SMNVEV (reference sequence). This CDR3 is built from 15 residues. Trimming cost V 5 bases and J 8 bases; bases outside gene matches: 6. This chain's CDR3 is CASSLGLAGVHEQFF. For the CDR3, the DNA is TGTGCCAGCAGTCTTGGACTAGCGGGGGTACATGAGCAGTTCTTC.

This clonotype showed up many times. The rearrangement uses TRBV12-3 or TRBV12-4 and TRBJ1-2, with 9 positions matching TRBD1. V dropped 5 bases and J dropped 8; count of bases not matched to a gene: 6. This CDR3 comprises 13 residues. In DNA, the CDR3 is TGTGCCAGCAGTCTCACAGGGGGCGGGGGCTACACCTTC. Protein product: CASSLTGGGGYTF.

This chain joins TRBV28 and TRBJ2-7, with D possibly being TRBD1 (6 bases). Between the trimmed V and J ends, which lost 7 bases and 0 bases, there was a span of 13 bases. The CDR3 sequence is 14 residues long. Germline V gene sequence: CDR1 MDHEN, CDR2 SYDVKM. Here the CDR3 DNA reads TGTGCCAGCATTCTGGACAGCTCCTCCTACGAGCAGTACTTC. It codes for CASILDSSSYEQYF.

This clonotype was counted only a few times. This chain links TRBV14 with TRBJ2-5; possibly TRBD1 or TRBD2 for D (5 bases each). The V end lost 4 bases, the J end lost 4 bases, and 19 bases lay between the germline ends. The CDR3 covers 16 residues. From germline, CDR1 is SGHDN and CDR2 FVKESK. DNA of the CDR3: TGTGCCAGCAGCCCCACGACTGGGGGTATCGGAGAGACCCAGTACTTC. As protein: CASSPTTGGIGETQYF.

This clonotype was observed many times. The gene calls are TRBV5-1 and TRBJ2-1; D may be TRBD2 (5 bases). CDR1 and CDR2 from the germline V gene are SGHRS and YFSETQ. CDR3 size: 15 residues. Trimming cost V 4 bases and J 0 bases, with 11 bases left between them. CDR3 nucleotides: TGCGCCAGCAGCCGGACTGAAAGCTCCTACAATGAGCAGTTCTTC. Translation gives CASSRTESSYNEQFF.

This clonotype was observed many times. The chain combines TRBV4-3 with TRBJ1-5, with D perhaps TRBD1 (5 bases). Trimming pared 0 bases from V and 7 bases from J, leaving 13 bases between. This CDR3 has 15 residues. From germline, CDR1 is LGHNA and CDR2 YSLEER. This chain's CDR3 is CASSQDHFQGQPQHF. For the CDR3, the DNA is TGCGCCAGCAGCCAAGATCACTTCCAGGGCCAGCCCCAGCATTTT.

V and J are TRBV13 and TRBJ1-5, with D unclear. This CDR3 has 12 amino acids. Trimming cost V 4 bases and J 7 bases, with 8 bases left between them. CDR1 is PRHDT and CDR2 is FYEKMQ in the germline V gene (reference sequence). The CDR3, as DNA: TGTGCCAGCAGCTCCTATGGACAGCCCCAGCATTTT. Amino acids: CASSSYGQPQHF.

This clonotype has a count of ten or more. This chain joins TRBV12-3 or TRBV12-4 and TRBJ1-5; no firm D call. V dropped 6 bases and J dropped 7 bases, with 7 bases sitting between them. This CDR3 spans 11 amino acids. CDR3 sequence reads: CASSSGQPQHF. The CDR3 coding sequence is TGTGCCAGCAGCTCGGGGCAGCCCCAGCATTTT.

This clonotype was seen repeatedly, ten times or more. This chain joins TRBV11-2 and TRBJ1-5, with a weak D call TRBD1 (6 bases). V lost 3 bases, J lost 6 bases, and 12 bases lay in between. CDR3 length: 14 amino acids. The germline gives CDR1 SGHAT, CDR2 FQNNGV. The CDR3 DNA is TGTGCCAGCAGCTTTGGGACACCCAGTCAGCCCCAGCATTTT. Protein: CASSFGTPSQPQHF. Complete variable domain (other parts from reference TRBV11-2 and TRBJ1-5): EAGVAQSPRYKIIEKRQSVAFWCNPISGHATLYWYQQILGQGPKLLIQFQNNGVVDDSQLPKDRFSAERLKGVDSTLKIQPAKLEDSAVYLCASSFGTPSQPQHFGDGTRLSIL.

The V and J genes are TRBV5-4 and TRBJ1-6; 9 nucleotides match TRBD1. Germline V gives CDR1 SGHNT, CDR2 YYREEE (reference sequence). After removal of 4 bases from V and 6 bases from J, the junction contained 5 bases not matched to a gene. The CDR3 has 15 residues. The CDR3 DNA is TGTGCCAGCAGCCTGGGACAGGGAAGTAATTCACCCCTCCACTTT. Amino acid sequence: CASSLGQGSNSPLHF.

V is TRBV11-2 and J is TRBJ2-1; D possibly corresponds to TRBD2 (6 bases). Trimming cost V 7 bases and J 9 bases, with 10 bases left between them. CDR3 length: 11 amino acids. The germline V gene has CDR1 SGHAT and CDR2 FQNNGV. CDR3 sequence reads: CASTLGGEQFF. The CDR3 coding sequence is TGTGCCAGCACTTTGGGAGGTGAGCAGTTCTTC.

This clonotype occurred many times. The CDR3 region is CASSDGTVEFF. The DNA for the CDR3 is TGTGCCAGCAGTGACGGAACGGTCGAGTTCTTC. The gene calls are TRBV6-1 and TRBJ2-1; no definite D call. Between the trimmed V and J ends, which lost 3 bases and 14 bases, there was a span of 11 bases. In germline, CDR1 is MNHNS, CDR2 SASEGT. The CDR3 has 11 amino acids.

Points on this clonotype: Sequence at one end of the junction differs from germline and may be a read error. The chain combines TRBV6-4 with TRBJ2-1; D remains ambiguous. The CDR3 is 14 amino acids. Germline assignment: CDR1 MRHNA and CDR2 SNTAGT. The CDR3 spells CASSDSSSYNEQFF. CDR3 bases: TGTGCCAGCAGTGACTCTTCTTCCTATAATGAGCAGTTCTTC.

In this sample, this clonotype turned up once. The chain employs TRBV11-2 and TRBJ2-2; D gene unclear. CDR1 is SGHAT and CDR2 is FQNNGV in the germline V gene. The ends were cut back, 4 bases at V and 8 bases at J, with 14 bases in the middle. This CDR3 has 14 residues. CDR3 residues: CASSSPRSPGELFF. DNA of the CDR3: TGTGCCAGCAGCTCCCCCAGAAGCCCTGGGGAGCTGTTTTTT.

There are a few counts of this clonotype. The CDR3 sequence: CSSRTGTANTEAFF. The CDR3 DNA sequence: TGCAGCTCGCGAACCGGGACAGCGAACACTGAAGCTTTCTTT. The chain joins TRBV29-1 to TRBJ1-1, with TRBD1 identical over 7 bases. The CDR3 contains 14 residues. Germline V lookup: CDR1 SQVTM, CDR2 ANQGSEA. With 8 bases clipped from V and 1 base from J, the junction kept 10 bases outside the gene matches.

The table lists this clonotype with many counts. Written as DNA, the CDR3 is TGTGCCAGCAGCTTAGATACTGAAATCAATTCACCCCTCCACTTT. Translating gives CASSLDTEINSPLHF. The rearrangement joins TRBV7-2 to TRBJ1-6; D unresolved. The ends were cut back, 1 base at V and 7 bases at J, with 11 bases in the middle. Germline V lookup: CDR1 SGHTA, CDR2 FQGNSA. The CDR3 is 15 amino acids.

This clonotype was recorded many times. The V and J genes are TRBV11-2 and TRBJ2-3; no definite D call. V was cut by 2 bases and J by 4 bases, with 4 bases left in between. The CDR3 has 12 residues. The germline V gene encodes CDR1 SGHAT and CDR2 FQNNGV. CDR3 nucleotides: TGTGCCAGCAGCTTAACGGCAGATACGCAGTATTTT. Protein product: CASSLTADTQYF.

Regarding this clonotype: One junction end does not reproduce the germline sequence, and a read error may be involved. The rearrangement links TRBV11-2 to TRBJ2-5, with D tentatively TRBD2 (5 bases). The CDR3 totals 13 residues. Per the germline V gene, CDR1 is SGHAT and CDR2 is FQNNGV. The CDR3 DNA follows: TGTGCCAGCAGCTTAGCGGGATGGGAGACCCAGAACTTC. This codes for CASSLAGWETQNF.

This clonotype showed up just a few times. The CDR3: CASSQDPYTEAFF. The DNA for the CDR3 is TGTGCCAGCAGCCAAGATCCCTACACTGAAGCTTTCTTT. The chain uses TRBV3-1 and TRBJ1-1; D gene ambiguous. V was trimmed by 0 bases and J by 3 bases, leaving 5 bases between them. Per germline, CDR1 LGHDT and CDR2 YNNKEL (reference sequence). This CDR3 is built from 13 residues.

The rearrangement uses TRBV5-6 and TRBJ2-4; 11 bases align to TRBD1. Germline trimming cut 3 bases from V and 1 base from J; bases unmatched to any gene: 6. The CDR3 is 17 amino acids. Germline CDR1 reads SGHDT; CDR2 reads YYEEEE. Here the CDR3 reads CASSWTGGNMAKNIQYF. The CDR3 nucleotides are TGTGCCAGCAGCTGGACAGGGGGCAATATGGCCAAAAACATTCAGTACTTC.

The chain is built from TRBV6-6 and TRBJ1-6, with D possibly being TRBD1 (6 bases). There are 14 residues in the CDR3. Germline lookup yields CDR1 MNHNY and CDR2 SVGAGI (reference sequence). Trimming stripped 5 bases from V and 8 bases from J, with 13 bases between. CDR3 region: CASSPRDKDSPLHF. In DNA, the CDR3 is TGTGCCAGCAGTCCCCGGGACAAGGATTCACCCCTCCACTTT.